A single sample gave rise to the 3 T cell receptor beta chains below, sequenced in a study of CD8+ T cells in alopecia areata. cDNA prepared by RNA extraction and subsequent reverse transcription served as the template for sequencing. The protocol was immunoSEQ multiplex PCR, while the TCRdb copy is restricted to in-frame clones and leaves out a portion. Of 150,000 to 200,000 clones in the sample, about 60% were seen once. Sequencing input: CD4+ T cells sorted from blood. The receptors originated from a human donor in good health.

This clone was seen a handful of times. V is TRBV4-1 and J is TRBJ2-2; D might be TRBD1 or TRBD2, each matching 5 bases. CDR3 length: 15 residues. Trimming pared 7 bases from V and 3 bases from J, leaving 15 bases between. Germline-derived CDR1 and CDR2 are MGHRA and YSYEKL. CDR3 sequence: CASIAGPGDTGELFF. The CDR3 DNA is TGCGCCAGCATCGCAGGGCCCGGGGACACCGGGGAGCTGTTTTTT.

The rearrangement joins TRBV30 to TRBJ1-5, with D perhaps matching TRBD1 (5 bases). CDR1 is GTSNPN, CDR2 SVGIG, per germline (reference sequence). The CDR3 loop spans 15 amino acids. Trimming shortened V by 3 bases and J by 4 bases, and 16 bases separated the two germline ends. The CDR3 nucleotides are TGTGCCTGGAGCCCCCGGGTGGGGCCAAATCAGCCCCAGCATTTT. Protein product: CAWSPRVGPNQPQHF.

This clone turned up a few times. This chain connects TRBV28 to TRBJ2-6, with 8 bases matching TRBD2. This CDR3 region has 19 residues. The junction had 9 bases not matched to a gene; V was cut back by 2 bases and J by 0 bases. The germline V gene encodes CDR1 MDHEN and CDR2 SYDVKM. The chain's CDR3 is CASSLLFQRGSSGANVLTF. CDR3 DNA: TGTGCCAGCAGTTTACTTTTCCAGCGGGGGAGCTCTGGGGCCAACGTCCTGACTTTC.